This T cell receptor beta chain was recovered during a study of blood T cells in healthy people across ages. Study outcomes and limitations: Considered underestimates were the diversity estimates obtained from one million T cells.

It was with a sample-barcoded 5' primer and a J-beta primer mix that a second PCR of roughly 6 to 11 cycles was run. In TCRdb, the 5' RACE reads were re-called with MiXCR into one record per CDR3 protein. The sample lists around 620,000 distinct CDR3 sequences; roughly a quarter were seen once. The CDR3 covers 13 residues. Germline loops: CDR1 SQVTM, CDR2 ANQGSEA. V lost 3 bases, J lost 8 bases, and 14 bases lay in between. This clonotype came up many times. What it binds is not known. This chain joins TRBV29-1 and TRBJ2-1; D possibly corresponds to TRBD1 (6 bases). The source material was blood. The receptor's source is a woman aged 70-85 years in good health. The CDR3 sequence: CSVDFWGQDEQFF. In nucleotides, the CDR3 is TGCAGCGTTGATTTCTGGGGGCAAGATGAGCAGTTCTTC.